The 27 T cell receptor beta chains below come from one sample, sequenced in a study of T cell responses to AZD1222 COVID-19 vaccine. Profiled with immunoSEQ multiplex PCR; TCRdb holds only in-frame clones, not every one. The table has approximately 81,000 clones, 75% to 95% seen once. The starting material was peripheral blood, obtained on day 0 of MenACWY control vaccination. The origin of the receptors is an adult in good health.

In this sample, this clone turned up once. V usage is TRBV6-6 and J usage is TRBJ2-6; D not resolved. The V gene's germline CDR1 is MNHNY and CDR2 SVGAGI (reference sequence). With 5 bases removed from V and 12 bases from J, the gap between germline ends came to 20 bases. The CDR3 contains 15 residues. CDR3 residues: CASSPVDPMYRVLTF. CDR3 sequence (DNA): TGTGCCAGCAGTCCGGTGGACCCCATGTATCGCGTCCTGACTTTC.

The chain uses TRBV6-4 and TRBJ1-2; D may be TRBD1 (6 bases). With 9 bases removed from V and 6 bases from J, the gap between germline ends came to 20 bases. CDR3 length: 14 amino acids. Germline-derived CDR1 and CDR2 are MRHNA and SNTAGT. This CDR3 reads CASRSRGWGHGYTF. CDR3 nucleotides: TGTGCCAGTCGATCCCGGGGTTGGGGGCATGGCTACACCTTC.

The CDR3 loop reads CASSLADRMNTEAFF. DNA for the CDR3: TGTGCCAGCTCCCTGGCGGACAGGATGAACACTGAAGCTTTCTTT. The chain employs TRBV18 and TRBJ1-1; 7 bases fit TRBD1. This CDR3 spans 15 amino acids. With 6 bases clipped from V and 0 bases from J, the junction kept 7 bases outside the gene matches. In germline, CDR1 is KGHSH, CDR2 LQKENI.

The chain links TRBV11-3 to TRBJ2-7; 7 nucleotides line up with TRBD1. The CDR3 runs 14 residues. With V trimmed by 5 bases and J by 5 bases, 9 bases remained unmatched. Germline CDR1 and CDR2: SGHNT and YENEEA. The CDR3 loop is CASSLAGGNNEQYF. As DNA, the CDR3 is TGTGCCAGCAGCCTCGCAGGGGGTAACAACGAGCAGTACTTC.

Here the CDR3 DNA reads TGTGCCAGCAGCTTAGTAGCAGGGGGAATGATGGCCTACGAGCAGTACTTC. The encoded protein is CASSLVAGGMMAYEQYF. The chain combines TRBV11-2 with TRBJ2-7; 7 positions match TRBD1. The CDR3 is 17 residues long. CDR1 and CDR2 from the germline V gene are SGHAT and FQNNGV. V lost 1 base to trimming and J lost 2 bases; unmatched junction nucleotides: 11. Together with reference TRBV11-2 and TRBJ2-7, the CDR3 gives the full variable domain: EAGVAQSPRYKIIEKRQSVAFWCNPISGHATLYWYQQILGQGPKLLIQFQNNGVVDDSQLPKDRFSAERLKGVDSTLKIQPAKLEDSAVYLCASSLVAGGMMAYEQYFGPGTRLTVT.

The chain is built from TRBV30 and TRBJ1-4; 11 nucleotides line up with TRBD1. The trim removed 8 bases at V and 3 bases at J, leaving 5 bases unmatched. The CDR3 extends over 14 amino acids. Germline V gene data show CDR1 as GTSNPN and CDR2 as SVGIG (reference sequence). CDR3 in amino acids: CAAGTGGANEKLFF. In DNA, the CDR3 is TGTGCCGCCGGGACAGGGGGAGCTAATGAAAAACTGTTTTTT.

The J gene is TRBJ1-3, the V gene TRBV18, with D uncertain. Germline CDR1 is KGHSH and CDR2 is LQKENI. Trimming removed 3 bases from V and 2 bases from J, with 14 bases in between. The CDR3 spans 16 residues. CDR3 bases: TGTGCCAGCTCACCCCAGGACCTTACGGCTGGAAACACCATATATTTT. It translates to CASSPQDLTAGNTIYF.

The J gene is TRBJ2-3, the V gene TRBV3-1 (or the pseudogene TRBV3-2); TRBD1 might be the D (5 bases). Germline lookup yields CDR1 LGHDT and CDR2 YNNKEL (reference sequence). The CDR3 runs 13 residues. V lost 4 bases and J 4 bases, leaving 9 bases between the germline ends. CDR3 nucleotide sequence: TGTGCCAGCAGCCCAGGGTCAGCAGATACGCAGTATTTT. Translating gives CASSPGSADTQYF.

V is TRBV7-9 and J is TRBJ1-1; the D is unclear. The germline V gene has CDR1 SEHNR and CDR2 FQNEAQ (reference sequence). This CDR3 has 10 amino acids. Trimming stripped 4 bases from V and 5 bases from J, with 2 bases between. The CDR3 spells CASSSTEAFF. The CDR3 DNA is TGTGCCAGCAGCTCTACTGAAGCTTTCTTT.

The V gene is TRBV4-2, the J gene TRBJ2-7; TRBD2 agrees at 7 bases. The CDR3 is 14 residues long. Germline CDR1 LGHNA, CDR2 YNFKEQ. V lost 3 bases to trimming and J lost 5 bases; unmatched junction nucleotides: 7. The chain's CDR3 is CASSQFSGLDEQYF. CDR3 DNA: TGTGCCAGCAGCCAGTTTAGCGGGCTCGACGAGCAGTACTTC.

The chain has TRBV6-5 and TRBJ1-5; TRBD1 matches at 8 bases. This CDR3 has 15 amino acids. CDR1 is MNHEY and CDR2 is SVGAGI in the germline V gene. Germline trimming cut 5 bases from V and 4 bases from J; bases unmatched to any gene: 7. CDR3 region: CASSQNRGGNQPQHF. CDR3 sequence (DNA): TGTGCCAGCAGTCAAAACAGGGGGGGGAATCAGCCCCAGCATTTT.

This clone was detected only a few times. This chain uses TRBV20-1 with TRBJ1-1, with a possible D match to TRBD1 (5 bases). The V gene's germline CDR1 is DFQATT and CDR2 SNEGSKA (reference sequence). V dropped 3 bases and J dropped 4 bases, with 9 bases sitting between them. CDR3 size: 12 residues. The CDR3 sequence is CSASPGPTEAFF. The CDR3 DNA reads TGCAGTGCTAGTCCGGGGCCCACTGAAGCTTTCTTT.

The gene calls are TRBV6-2 or TRBV6-3 and TRBJ2-2; possible D gene TRBD1, 5 bases. Germline lookup yields CDR1 MNHEY and CDR2 SVGEGT. This CDR3 is built from 12 residues. V dropped 5 bases and J dropped 5 bases, with 6 bases sitting between them. CDR3 region: CASSGATGELFF. The CDR3 DNA follows: TGTGCCAGCAGTGGGGCGACCGGGGAGCTGTTTTTT.

The genes are TRBV27 and TRBJ1-5; a possible D gene is TRBD1 (5 bases). Trimming removed 4 bases from V and 9 bases from J, with 19 bases in between. The germline gives CDR1 MNHEY, CDR2 SMNVEV (reference sequence). This CDR3 spans 15 amino acids. CDR3 nucleotides: TGTGCCAGCAGTTCCTATCAGGGCGAACTAGGGCCCCAGCATTTT. As protein: CASSSYQGELGPQHF.

This clone occurred once. The chain couples TRBV28 to TRBJ1-2, with 8 bases identical to TRBD1. Looked up from germline, CDR1 is MDHEN and CDR2 is SYDVKM. This CDR3 region has 15 residues. After removal of 5 bases from V and 3 bases from J, the junction contained 8 bases not matched to a gene. The CDR3 is CASSLVQGGYYGYTF. In DNA, the CDR3 is TGTGCCAGCAGTCTAGTACAGGGGGGGTACTATGGCTACACCTTC.

This clone appeared once. The chain joins TRBV6-1 to TRBJ1-1; D unresolved. V was clipped by 3 bases and J by 1 base, with 6 bases between them. The V gene's germline CDR1 is MNHNS and CDR2 SASEGT. The CDR3 runs to 13 residues. The CDR3 is CASSEAGNTEAFF. The DNA for the CDR3 is TGTGCCAGCAGTGAGGCGGGGAACACTGAAGCTTTCTTT.

The rearrangement joins TRBV9 to TRBJ2-1; 7 bases are a match to TRBD2. The germline V gene has CDR1 SGDLS and CDR2 YYNGEE. The CDR3 spans 15 residues. J gave up 1 base and V 4 bases, and 5 bases lay outside the gene matches. The CDR3 loop reads CASSRGGSSYNEQFF. The CDR3 DNA reads TGTGCCAGCAGCAGGGGAGGGAGTTCCTACAATGAGCAGTTCTTC.

The rearrangement joins TRBV6-5 to TRBJ2-1; 7 bases fit TRBD2. CDR1 and CDR2 from the germline V gene are MNHEY and SVGAGI. The ends lost 6 bases at V and 10 bases at J; junction bases unmatched: 12. CDR3 length: 14 amino acids. The CDR3 coding sequence is TGTGCCAGCAGACCCATCGGGGACTATTTAGAGCAGTTCTTC. Translated: CASRPIGDYLEQFF.

The count of this clone is one. This chain uses TRBV6-1 with TRBJ1-1; D unresolved. This CDR3 spans 11 amino acids. Trimming stripped 1 base from V and 6 bases from J, with 3 bases between. CDR1 MNHNS and CDR2 SASEGT come from the germline V gene. CDR3 protein: CASSEVSEAFF. CDR3 sequence (DNA): TGTGCCAGCAGTGAAGTCTCTGAAGCTTTCTTT.

The chain links TRBV5-1 to TRBJ1-2; no firm D call. V was trimmed by 8 bases and J by 3 bases, leaving 8 bases between them. The CDR3 length is 11 residues. Germline CDR1 and CDR2: SGHRS and YFSETQ. This CDR3 is CASGVDYGYTF. CDR3 DNA: TGCGCCAGTGGGGTCGACTATGGCTACACCTTC.

The gene calls are TRBV5-4 and TRBJ2-7; D gene uncertain. V dropped 5 bases and J dropped 2 bases, with 14 bases sitting between them. The CDR3 loop spans 14 amino acids. Looked up from germline, CDR1 is SGHNT and CDR2 is YYREEE (reference sequence). The CDR3 here is CASRPERPPYEQYF. CDR3 nucleotide sequence: TGTGCCAGCAGGCCCGAGAGGCCCCCCTACGAGCAGTACTTC.

A single count supports this clone. The chain has TRBV5-6 and TRBJ2-1, with D uncertain. Trimming took 1 base from V and 4 from J, leaving 15 bases between them. Per germline, CDR1 SGHDT and CDR2 YYEEEE. This CDR3 has 16 residues. The DNA of the CDR3 is TGTGCCAGCAGCTTGAAGGTGATAGTGGGGTACAATGAGCAGTTCTTC. Amino acid sequence: CASSLKVIVGYNEQFF.

V usage is TRBV3-1 (or the pseudogene TRBV3-2) and J usage is TRBJ2-1; no firm D call. Germline V gene sequence: CDR1 LGHDT, CDR2 YNNKEL (reference sequence). This CDR3 spans 13 amino acids. Trimming removed 2 bases at V and 8 bases at J, with 10 bases between. The CDR3 loop is CASSQPNNYEQFF. CDR3 bases: TGTGCCAGCAGCCAACCGAACAACTATGAGCAGTTCTTC.

The chain links TRBV10-2 to TRBJ1-1; D uncertain. The germline V gene has CDR1 WSHSY and CDR2 SAAADI. V lost 9 bases and J 4 bases, leaving 15 bases between the germline ends. CDR3 length equals 13 residues. The CDR3: CASGGRGSTEAFF. The CDR3 nucleotides are TGCGCCAGTGGCGGGAGAGGGAGCACTGAAGCTTTCTTT.

This clone is medium-sized (0.01 to 0.1%). The gene calls are TRBV7-8 and TRBJ1-2; D remains ambiguous. Germline V gene sequence: CDR1 SGHVS, CDR2 FQNEAQ. CDR3 length equals 12 residues. V lost 5 bases and J lost 2, with 6 bases in between. CDR3 bases: TGTGCCAGCAGCCCAGACAACTATGGCTACACCTTC. It codes for CASSPDNYGYTF. Full variable domain (missing parts from reference TRBV7-8 and TRBJ1-2): GAGVSQSPRYKVAKRGQDVALRCDPISGHVSLFWYQQALGQGPEFLTYFQNEAQLDKSGLPSDRFFAERPEGSVSTLKIQRTQQEDSAVYLCASSPDNYGYTFGSGTRLTVV.

V and J are TRBV28 and TRBJ2-2, with 7 nucleotides matching TRBD2. The germline V gene encodes CDR1 MDHEN and CDR2 SYDVKM. This CDR3 region has 15 residues. J lost 7 bases, V lost 5 bases, and 10 bases had no gene match. The CDR3 loop reads CASSLDFREDGELFF. CDR3 sequence (DNA): TGTGCCAGCAGTCTAGATTTCCGGGAGGACGGGGAGCTGTTTTTT.

With respect to this clone: The germline gene is not matched at one end of the junction; a read error may be the cause. This chain connects TRBV20-1 to TRBJ2-4, with D possibly matching TRBD2 (5 bases). The CDR3 consists of 11 residues. The germline CDR1 and CDR2 sequences are DFQATT and SNEGSKA (reference sequence). CDR3 bases: TGCAGTGCTACCCCTGGAGGAGGCCCTGTCTTC. This codes for CSATPGGGPVF.